The T cell receptor (beta chain) under discussion was sequenced for a study of shared clonotypes between healthy human individuals. This clone was seen just once. Antigen unknown. Other nucleotide sequences in the sample specify the same CDR3. Study observations and caveats: Despite large depth, rarefaction showed incomplete sorted-subset sequencing.

This CDR3 spans 13 amino acids. CDR1 GTSNPN and CDR2 SVGIG come from the germline V gene (reference sequence). Trimming cost V 1 base and J 4 bases, with 10 bases left between them. Replicate sorted-subset PCRs were loaded with 150 to 250 ng DNA, 30,000 to 35,000 T cell genomes. Clones were sequenced by immunoSEQ multiplex PCR, and TCRdb holds only the in-frame ones, with some missing. The data contain some 2,000,000 clones, roughly 95% of them singletons. The origin of this receptor is a man between 18 and 35 years old in good health. The genes are TRBV30 and TRBJ1-2; D is undetermined. The sequencing input was naive CD4+ T cells sorted from blood. Specified subset: CD45RA+ positively selected. CDR3 sequence: CAWSAGRTYGYTF. In nucleotides, the CDR3 is TGTGCCTGGAGTGCTGGACGGACCTATGGCTACACCTTC.